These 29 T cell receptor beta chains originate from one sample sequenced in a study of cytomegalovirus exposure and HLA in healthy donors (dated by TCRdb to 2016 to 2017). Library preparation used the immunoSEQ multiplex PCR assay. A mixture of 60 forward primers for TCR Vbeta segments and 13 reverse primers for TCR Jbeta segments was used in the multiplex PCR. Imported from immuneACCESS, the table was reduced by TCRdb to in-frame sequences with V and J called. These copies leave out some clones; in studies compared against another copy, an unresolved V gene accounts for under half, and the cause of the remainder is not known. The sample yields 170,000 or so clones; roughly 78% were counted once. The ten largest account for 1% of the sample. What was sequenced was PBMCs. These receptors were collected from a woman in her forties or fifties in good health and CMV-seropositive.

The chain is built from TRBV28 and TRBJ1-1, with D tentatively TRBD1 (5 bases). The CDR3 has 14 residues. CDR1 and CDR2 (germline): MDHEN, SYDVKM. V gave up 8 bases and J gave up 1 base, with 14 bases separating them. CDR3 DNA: TGTGCCAGCGGTTGGGGCACCAAGAACACTGAAGCTTTCTTT. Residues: CASGWGTKNTEAFF.

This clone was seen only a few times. The CDR3 spells CASSPNAYYNEQFF. CDR3 in DNA: TGTGCCAGCAGTCCGAATGCCTACTACAATGAGCAGTTCTTC. The J gene is TRBJ2-1, the V gene TRBV28; D is undetermined. This CDR3 has 14 residues. Germline assignment: CDR1 MDHEN and CDR2 SYDVKM. V dropped 5 bases and J dropped 3 bases, with 11 bases sitting between them. The variable domain in full, completed from reference TRBV28 and TRBJ2-1, reads DVKVTQSSRYLVKRTGEKVFLECVQDMDHENMFWYRQDPGLGLRLIYFSYDVKMKEKGDIPEGYSVSREKKERFSLILESASTNQTSMYLCASSPNAYYNEQFFGPGTRLTVL.

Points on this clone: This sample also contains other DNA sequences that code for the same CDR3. The CDR3, as DNA: TGTGCCAGCAGCAATCGACAGCCCTCCCTCCGAGGCTACACCTTC. Its translation is CASSNRQPSLRGYTF. The chain combines TRBV7-2 with TRBJ1-2; possible D gene TRBD1, 5 bases. V was trimmed by 5 bases and J by 8 bases, leaving 21 bases between them. This CDR3 contains 15 residues. Germline CDR1 SGHTA, CDR2 FQGNSA.

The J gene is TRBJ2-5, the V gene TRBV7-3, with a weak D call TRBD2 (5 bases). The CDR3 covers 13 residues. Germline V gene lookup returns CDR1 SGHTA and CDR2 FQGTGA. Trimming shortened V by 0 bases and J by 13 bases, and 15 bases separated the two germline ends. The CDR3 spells CASSLTSAGPWYF. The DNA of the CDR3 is TGTGCCAGCAGCTTAACCTCCGCGGGCCCGTGGTACTTC.

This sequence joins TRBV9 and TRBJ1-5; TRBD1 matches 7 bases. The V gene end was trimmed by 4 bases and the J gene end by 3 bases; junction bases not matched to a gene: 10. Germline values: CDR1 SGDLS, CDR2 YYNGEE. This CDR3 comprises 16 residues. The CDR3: CASSPTPTGANQPQHF. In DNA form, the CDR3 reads TGTGCCAGCAGCCCGACTCCCACAGGGGCCAATCAGCCCCAGCATTTT.

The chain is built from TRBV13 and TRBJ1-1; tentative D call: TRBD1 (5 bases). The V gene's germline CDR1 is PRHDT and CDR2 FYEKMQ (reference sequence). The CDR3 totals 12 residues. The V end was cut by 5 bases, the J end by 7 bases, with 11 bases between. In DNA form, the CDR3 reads TGTGCCAGCAGCACCCAGGGCCTTGAAGCTTTCTTT. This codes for CASSTQGLEAFF.

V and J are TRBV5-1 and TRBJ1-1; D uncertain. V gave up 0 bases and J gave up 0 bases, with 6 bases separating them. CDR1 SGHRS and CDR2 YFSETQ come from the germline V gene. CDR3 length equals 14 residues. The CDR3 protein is CASSLGLLNTEAFF. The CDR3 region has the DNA TGCGCCAGCAGCTTGGGACTCTTGAACACTGAAGCTTTCTTT.

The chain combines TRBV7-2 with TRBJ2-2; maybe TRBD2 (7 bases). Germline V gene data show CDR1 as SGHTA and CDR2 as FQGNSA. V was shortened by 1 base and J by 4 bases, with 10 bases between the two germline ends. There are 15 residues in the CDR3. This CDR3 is CASSLVGGGTGELFF. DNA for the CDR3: TGTGCCAGCAGCTTAGTAGGGGGGGGCACCGGGGAGCTGTTTTTT. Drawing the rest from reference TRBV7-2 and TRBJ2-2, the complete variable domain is GAGVSQSPSNKVTEKGKDVELRCDPISGHTALYWYRQSLGQGLEFLIYFQGNSAPDKSGLPSDRFSAERTGGSVSTLTIQRTQQEDSAVYLCASSLVGGGTGELFFGEGSRLTVL.

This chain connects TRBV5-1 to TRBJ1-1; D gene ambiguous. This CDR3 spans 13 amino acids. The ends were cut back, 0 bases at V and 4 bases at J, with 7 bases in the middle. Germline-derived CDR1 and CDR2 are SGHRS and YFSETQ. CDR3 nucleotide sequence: TGCGCCAGCAGCTTGGGCGGCGGCACTGAAGCTTTCTTT. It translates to CASSLGGGTEAFF.

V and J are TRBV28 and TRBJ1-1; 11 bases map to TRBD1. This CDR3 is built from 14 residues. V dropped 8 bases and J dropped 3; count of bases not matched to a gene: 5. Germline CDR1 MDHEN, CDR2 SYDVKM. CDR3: CASGQGATDTEAFF. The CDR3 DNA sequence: TGTGCCAGCGGACAGGGGGCCACGGACACTGAAGCTTTCTTT.

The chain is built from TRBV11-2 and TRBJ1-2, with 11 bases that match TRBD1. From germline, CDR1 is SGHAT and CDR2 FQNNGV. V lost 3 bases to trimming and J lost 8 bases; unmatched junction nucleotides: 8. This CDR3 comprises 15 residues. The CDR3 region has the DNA TGTGCCAGCAGCTTCAGGACAGGGGGCGCCGAGGGCTACACCTTC. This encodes CASSFRTGGAEGYTF.

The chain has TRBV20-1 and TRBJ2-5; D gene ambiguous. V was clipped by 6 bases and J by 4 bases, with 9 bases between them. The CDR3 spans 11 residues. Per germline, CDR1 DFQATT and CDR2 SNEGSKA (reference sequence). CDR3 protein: CSAPRPETQYF. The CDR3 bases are TGCAGTGCCCCTAGGCCAGAGACCCAGTACTTC.

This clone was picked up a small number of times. The CDR3 DNA reads TGTGCCAGCTGGACTCGGGTTCCTGGCTACGAGCAGTACTTC. Its protein is CASWTRVPGYEQYF. V gene TRBV28 combines with J gene TRBJ2-7; D may be TRBD2 (5 bases). The CDR3 loop spans 14 amino acids. V lost 8 bases and J lost 3, with 17 bases in between. The germline gives CDR1 MDHEN, CDR2 SYDVKM.

CDR3 sequence reads: CASSEAGKYSNQPQHF. The DNA for the CDR3 is TGTGCCAGCAGTGAAGCGGGCAAATATAGCAATCAGCCCCAGCATTTT. This rearrangement joins TRBV2 to TRBJ1-5, with D unresolved. Trimming removed 0 bases at V and 0 bases at J, with 9 bases between. Looked up from germline, CDR1 is SNHLY and CDR2 is FYNNEI. The CDR3 runs to 16 residues.

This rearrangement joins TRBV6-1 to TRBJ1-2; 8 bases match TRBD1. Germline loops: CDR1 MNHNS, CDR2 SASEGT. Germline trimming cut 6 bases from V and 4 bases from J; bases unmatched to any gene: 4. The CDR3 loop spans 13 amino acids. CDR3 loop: CASRGTGGYGYTF. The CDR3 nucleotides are TGTGCCAGCAGAGGGACAGGCGGCTATGGCTACACCTTC.

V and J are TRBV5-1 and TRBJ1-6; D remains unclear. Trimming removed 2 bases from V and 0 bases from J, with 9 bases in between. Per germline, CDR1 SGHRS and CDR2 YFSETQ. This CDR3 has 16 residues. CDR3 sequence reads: CASSLGLSSYNSPLHF. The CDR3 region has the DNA TGCGCCAGCAGCTTAGGACTGAGCTCCTATAATTCACCCCTCCACTTT.

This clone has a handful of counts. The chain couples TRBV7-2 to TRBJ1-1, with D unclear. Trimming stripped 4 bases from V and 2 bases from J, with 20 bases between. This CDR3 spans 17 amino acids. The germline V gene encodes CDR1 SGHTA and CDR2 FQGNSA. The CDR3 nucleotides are TGTGCCAGCAGCTACCAGTTCGGCGGGCGGCCTAACACTGAAGCTTTCTTT. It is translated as CASSYQFGGRPNTEAFF.

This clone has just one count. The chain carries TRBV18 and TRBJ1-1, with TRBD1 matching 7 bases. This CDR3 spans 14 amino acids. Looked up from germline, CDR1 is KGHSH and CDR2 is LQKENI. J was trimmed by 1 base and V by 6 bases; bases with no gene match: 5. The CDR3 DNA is TGTGCCAGCTCCCTGGGACAGAAGAACACTGAAGCTTTCTTT. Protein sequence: CASSLGQKNTEAFF.

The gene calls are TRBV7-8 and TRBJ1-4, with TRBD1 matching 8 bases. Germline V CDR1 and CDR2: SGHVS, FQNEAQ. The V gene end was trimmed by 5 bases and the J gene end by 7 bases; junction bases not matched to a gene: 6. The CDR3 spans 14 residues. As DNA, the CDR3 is TGTGCCAGCAGCGCCCGGACAGGGATTGAAAAACTGTTTTTT. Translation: CASSARTGIEKLFF.

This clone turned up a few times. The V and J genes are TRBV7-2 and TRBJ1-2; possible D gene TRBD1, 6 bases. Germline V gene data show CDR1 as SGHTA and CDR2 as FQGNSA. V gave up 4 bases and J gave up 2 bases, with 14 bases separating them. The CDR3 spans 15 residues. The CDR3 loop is CASSWSQGSNYGYTF. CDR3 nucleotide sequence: TGTGCCAGCAGCTGGTCCCAGGGGTCCAACTATGGCTACACCTTC.

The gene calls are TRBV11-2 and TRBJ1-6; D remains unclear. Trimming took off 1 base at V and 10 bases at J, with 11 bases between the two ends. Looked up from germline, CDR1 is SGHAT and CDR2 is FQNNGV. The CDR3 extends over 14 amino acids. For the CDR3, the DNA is TGTGCCAGCAGCTTAGTTTCGGGGAACTCACCCCTCCACTTT. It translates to CASSLVSGNSPLHF.

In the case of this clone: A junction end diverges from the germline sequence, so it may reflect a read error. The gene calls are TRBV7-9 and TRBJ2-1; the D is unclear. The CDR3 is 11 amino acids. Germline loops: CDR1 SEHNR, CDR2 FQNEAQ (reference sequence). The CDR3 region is CSSIRVNEQFF. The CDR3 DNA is TGTTCCAGCATACGGGTCAATGAGCAGTTCTTC.

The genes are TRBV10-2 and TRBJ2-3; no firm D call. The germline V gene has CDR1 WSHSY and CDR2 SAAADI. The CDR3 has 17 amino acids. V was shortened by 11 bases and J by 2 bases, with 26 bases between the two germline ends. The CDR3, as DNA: TGCGCCGGTAGACCTAGGTTTGCCGGCTCCCCCACAGATACGCAGTATTTT. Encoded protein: CAGRPRFAGSPTDTQYF.

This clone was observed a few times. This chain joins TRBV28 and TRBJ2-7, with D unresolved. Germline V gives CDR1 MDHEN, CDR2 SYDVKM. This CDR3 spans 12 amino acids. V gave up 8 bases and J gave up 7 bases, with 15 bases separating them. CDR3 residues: CASSVISSEQYF. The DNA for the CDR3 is TGTGCCAGCTCAGTAATCTCTTCGGAGCAGTACTTC.

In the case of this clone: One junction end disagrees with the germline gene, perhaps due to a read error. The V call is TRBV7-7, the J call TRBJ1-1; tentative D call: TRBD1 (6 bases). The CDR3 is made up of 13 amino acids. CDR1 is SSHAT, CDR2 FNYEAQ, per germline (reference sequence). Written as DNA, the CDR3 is TGTGCTAGCAGCGTGGACAGAAACACTGAAGCTTTCTTT. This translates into CASSVDRNTEAFF.

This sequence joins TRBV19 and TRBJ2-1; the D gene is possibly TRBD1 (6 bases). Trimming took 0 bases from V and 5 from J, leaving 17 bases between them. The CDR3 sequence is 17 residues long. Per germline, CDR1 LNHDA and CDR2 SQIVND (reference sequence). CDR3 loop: CASSIDRGLQGNNEQFF. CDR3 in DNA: TGTGCCAGTAGTATAGATCGGGGCCTACAGGGCAACAATGAGCAGTTCTTC.

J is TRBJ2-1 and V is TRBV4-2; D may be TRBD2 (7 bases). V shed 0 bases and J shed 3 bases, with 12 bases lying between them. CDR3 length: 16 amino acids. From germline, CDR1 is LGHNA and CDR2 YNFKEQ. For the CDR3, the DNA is TGTGCCAGCAGCCAAGAGGGGGGGCGAAACTACAATGAGCAGTTCTTC. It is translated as CASSQEGGRNYNEQFF.

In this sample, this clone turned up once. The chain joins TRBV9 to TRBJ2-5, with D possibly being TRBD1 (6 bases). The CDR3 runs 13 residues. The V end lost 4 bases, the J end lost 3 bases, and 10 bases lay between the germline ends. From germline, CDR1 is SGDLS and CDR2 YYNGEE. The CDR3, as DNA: TGTGCCAGCAGCCGACGGACAGAAGAGACCCAGTACTTC. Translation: CASSRRTEETQYF.

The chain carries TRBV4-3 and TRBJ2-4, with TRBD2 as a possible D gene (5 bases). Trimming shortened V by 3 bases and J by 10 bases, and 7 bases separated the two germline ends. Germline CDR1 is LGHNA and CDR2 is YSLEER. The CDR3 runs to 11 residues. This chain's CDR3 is CASSQGEIQYF. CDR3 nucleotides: TGCGCCAGCAGCCAGGGAGAGATTCAGTACTTC.